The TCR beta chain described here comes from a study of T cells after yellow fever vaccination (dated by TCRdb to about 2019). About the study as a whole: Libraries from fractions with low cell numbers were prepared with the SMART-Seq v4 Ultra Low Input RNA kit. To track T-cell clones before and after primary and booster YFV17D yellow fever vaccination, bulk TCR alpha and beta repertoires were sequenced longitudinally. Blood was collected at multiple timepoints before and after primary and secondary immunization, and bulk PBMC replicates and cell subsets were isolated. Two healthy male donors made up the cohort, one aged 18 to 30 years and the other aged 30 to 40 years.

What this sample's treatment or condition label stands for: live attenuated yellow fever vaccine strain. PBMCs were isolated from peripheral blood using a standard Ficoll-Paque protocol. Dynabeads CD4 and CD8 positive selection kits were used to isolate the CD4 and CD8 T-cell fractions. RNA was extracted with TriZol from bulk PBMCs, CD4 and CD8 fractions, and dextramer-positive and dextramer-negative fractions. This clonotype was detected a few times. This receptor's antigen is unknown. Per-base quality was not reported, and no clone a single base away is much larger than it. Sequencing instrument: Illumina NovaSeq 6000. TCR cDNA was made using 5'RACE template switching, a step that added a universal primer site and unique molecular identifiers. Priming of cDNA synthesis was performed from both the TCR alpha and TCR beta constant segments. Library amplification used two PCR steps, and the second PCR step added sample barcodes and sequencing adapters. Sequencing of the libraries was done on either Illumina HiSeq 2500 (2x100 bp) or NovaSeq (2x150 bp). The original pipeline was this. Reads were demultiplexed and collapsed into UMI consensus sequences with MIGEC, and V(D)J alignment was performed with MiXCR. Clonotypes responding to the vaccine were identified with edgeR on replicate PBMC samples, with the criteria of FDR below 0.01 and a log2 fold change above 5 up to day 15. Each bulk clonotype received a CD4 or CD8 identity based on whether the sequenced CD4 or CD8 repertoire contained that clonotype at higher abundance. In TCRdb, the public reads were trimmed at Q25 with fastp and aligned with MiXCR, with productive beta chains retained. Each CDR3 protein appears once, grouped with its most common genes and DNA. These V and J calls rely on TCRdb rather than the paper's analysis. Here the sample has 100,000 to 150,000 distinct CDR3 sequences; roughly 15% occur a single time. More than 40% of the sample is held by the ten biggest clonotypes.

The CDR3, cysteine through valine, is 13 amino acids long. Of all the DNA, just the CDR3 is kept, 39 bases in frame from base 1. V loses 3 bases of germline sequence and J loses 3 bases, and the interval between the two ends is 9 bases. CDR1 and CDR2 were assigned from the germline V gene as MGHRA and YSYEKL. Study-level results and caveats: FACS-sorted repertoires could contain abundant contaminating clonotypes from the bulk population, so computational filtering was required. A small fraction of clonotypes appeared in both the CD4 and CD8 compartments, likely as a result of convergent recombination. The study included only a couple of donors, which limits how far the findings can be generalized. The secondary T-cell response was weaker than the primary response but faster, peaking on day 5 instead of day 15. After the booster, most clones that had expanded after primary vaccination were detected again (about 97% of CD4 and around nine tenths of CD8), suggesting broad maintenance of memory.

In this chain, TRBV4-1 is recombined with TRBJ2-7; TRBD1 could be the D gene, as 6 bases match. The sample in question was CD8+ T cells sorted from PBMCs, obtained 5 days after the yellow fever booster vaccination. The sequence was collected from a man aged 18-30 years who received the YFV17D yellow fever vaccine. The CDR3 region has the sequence CASSHVRGYEQYV. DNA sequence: TGCGCCAGCAGCCACGTCAGGGGCTACGAGCAGTACGTC.